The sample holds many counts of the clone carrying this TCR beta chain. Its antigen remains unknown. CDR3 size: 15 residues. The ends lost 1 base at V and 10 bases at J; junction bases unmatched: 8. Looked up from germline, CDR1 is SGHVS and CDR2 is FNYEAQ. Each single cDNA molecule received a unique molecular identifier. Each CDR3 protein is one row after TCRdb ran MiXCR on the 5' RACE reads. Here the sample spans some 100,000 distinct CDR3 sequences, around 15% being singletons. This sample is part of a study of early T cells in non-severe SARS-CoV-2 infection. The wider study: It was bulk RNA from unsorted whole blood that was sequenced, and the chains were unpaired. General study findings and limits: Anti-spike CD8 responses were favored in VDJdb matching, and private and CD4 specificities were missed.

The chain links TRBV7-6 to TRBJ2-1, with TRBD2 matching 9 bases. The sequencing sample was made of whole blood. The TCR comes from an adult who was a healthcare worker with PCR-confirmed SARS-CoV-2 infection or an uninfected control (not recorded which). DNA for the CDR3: TGTGCCAGCAGCTTAGTGGCTAGCGGGGCTACCGAGCAGTTCTTC. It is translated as CASSLVASGATEQFF.